This TCR beta chain derives from a study of cytomegalovirus exposure and HLA in healthy donors. PCR employed 60 Vbeta and 13 Jbeta primers. Only in-frame clones appear in the TCRdb table, and some are missing; sequencing was by immunoSEQ multiplex PCR. The sample comprises 100,000 to 150,000 clones, around 81% of which are singletons, and more than 1% rests with the top ten. This CDR3 has 16 residues. Trimming removed 3 bases at V and 2 bases at J, with 16 bases between. Germline V lookup: CDR1 KGHSH, CDR2 LQKENI. As for the donors, each was a healthy bone marrow donor. The source of this sequence is a female donor in good health and CMV-seronegative. Sequencing was carried out using PBMCs. The chain employs TRBV18 and TRBJ2-5; TRBD1 is a possible D gene (6 bases). The CDR3 DNA sequence: TGTGCCAGCTCACCGCCCAATACAGGGATACAAGAGACCCAGTACTTC. Residues: CASSPPNTGIQETQYF.